Below are 27 T cell receptor beta chains sequenced from a single sample in a study of blood T cell repertoires in COVID-19. Assay used: immunoSEQ multiplex PCR; TCRdb lists only in-frame clones, some missing. In the table there are fewer than 250,000 clones, over 75% of which are singletons. The sequenced sample was peripheral blood. The source of these receptors is a woman in her 50s with acute or convalescent COVID-19.

The table lists this clone with a few counts. CDR3 in DNA: TGTGCCAGCAGCTCTGGACTAGCGGGGCCCACAGATACGCAGTATTTT. This gives the protein CASSSGLAGPTDTQYF. This chain uses TRBV5-8 with TRBJ2-3, with 12 bases identical to TRBD2. This CDR3 comprises 16 residues. Germline V gene lookup returns CDR1 SGHTS and CDR2 YDEGEE. V dropped 3 bases and J dropped 2; count of bases not matched to a gene: 4.

This chain uses TRBV11-2 with TRBJ2-3, with TRBD2 matching 8 bases. The CDR3 loop spans 18 amino acids. V dropped 0 bases and J dropped 0; count of bases not matched to a gene: 8. Germline CDR1 is SGHAT and CDR2 is FQNNGV. CDR3 DNA: TGTGCCAGCAGCTTAGATGGACAGCGGGGGATTAGCACAGATACGCAGTATTTT. Its translation: CASSLDGQRGISTDTQYF.

The gene calls are TRBV10-3 and TRBJ1-1; TRBD1 aligns across 9 bases. Germline assignment: CDR1 ENHRY and CDR2 SYGVKD. Unmatched junction bases numbered 4, after V lost 6 bases and J lost 5 bases. The CDR3 covers 13 residues. The CDR3 sequence is CAIRRTGDTEAFF. The CDR3 bases are TGTGCCATCAGGCGGACAGGGGATACTGAAGCTTTCTTT.

The chain employs TRBV7-2 and TRBJ1-4; D is perhaps TRBD1 (5 bases). The CDR3 is 15 residues long. Looked up from germline, CDR1 is SGHTA and CDR2 is FQGNSA. Trimming shortened V by 1 base and J by 4 bases, and 10 bases separated the two germline ends. For the CDR3, the DNA is TGTGCCAGCAGCTTAGACTCGACAGTTAATGAAAAACTGTTTTTT. Residues: CASSLDSTVNEKLFF.

The V gene is TRBV21-1, the J gene TRBJ2-5; the D call of TRBD1 is as the table states it, not checked on the DNA. TRBV21-1 is listed as a pseudogene. The CDR3 is made up of 16 amino acids. This CDR3 is CASSKGRDRGRETQYF. In nucleotides, the CDR3 is TGTGCCAGCAGCAAAGGAAGAGACAGGGGGCGAGAGACCCAGTACTTC.

The chain combines TRBV27 with TRBJ2-7; D is possibly TRBD2 (6 bases). CDR1 and CDR2 (germline): MNHEY, SMNVEV (reference sequence). The length of the CDR3 is 16 residues. Trimming removed 0 bases at V and 2 bases at J, with 14 bases between. The CDR3 bases are TGTGCCAGCAGTTTATCCACGGGGGTTGGACCCTACGAGCAGTACTTC. It specifies CASSLSTGVGPYEQYF.

The V call is TRBV27, the J call TRBJ1-6; TRBD1 agrees at 7 bases. The V segment lost 4 bases and the J segment 2 bases; nucleotides outside the gene matches: 5. The CDR3 covers 16 residues. The germline CDR1 and CDR2 sequences are MNHEY and SMNVEV (reference sequence). In DNA form, the CDR3 reads TGTGCCAGCAGTTCAAACAGGGGAACCTATAATTCACCCCTCCACTTT. Amino acid sequence: CASSSNRGTYNSPLHF.

The chain is built from TRBV19 and TRBJ1-1; weak D call: TRBD1 (5 bases). The V end was cut by 4 bases, the J end by 0 bases, with 15 bases between. Germline V gene data show CDR1 as LNHDA and CDR2 as SQIVND (reference sequence). This CDR3 has 16 residues. The CDR3 sequence: CASSTRTGGMNTEAFF. The CDR3 DNA is TGTGCCAGTAGTACTCGCACAGGTGGGATGAACACTGAAGCTTTCTTT.

This clone was picked up a small number of times. This chain connects TRBV10-3 to TRBJ2-2; D might be TRBD2 (7 bases). The length of the CDR3 is 15 residues. CDR1 is ENHRY, CDR2 SYGVKD, per germline. V was cut by 2 bases and J by 4 bases, with 11 bases left in between. CDR3 loop: CAISERGAPTGELFF. The CDR3 bases are TGTGCCATCAGTGAGCGGGGGGCTCCCACCGGGGAGCTGTTTTTT.

This clone was seen a handful of times. The chain links TRBV6-6 to TRBJ2-7; 9 bases map to TRBD1. Trimming took 8 bases from V and 3 from J; bases not matched to a gene: 11. CDR3 size: 15 residues. CDR1 and CDR2 (germline): MNHNY, SVGAGI (reference sequence). CDR3 sequence: CASEDMRQGGYEQYF. The DNA for the CDR3 is TGTGCCAGCGAAGATATGAGACAGGGGGGCTACGAGCAGTACTTC.

The V call is TRBV28, the J call TRBJ2-1, with 7 bases lining up with TRBD2. The CDR3 runs 16 residues. J gave up 10 bases and V 6 bases, and 18 bases lay outside the gene matches. Germline-derived CDR1 and CDR2 are MDHEN and SYDVKM. The CDR3 nucleotides are TGTGCCAGCAGCAATACAGCGGCCAACGGGGGGAAGGAGCAGTTCTTC. Its translation: CASSNTAANGGKEQFF.

The chain has TRBV14 and TRBJ2-2, with D perhaps matching TRBD1 (6 bases). The ends were cut back, 2 bases at V and 5 bases at J, with 15 bases in the middle. The length of the CDR3 is 16 residues. Germline CDR1 reads SGHDN; CDR2 reads FVKESK. CDR3 residues: CASSQLKQGGTGELFF. The CDR3 region has the DNA TGTGCCAGCAGCCAACTGAAACAGGGCGGGACCGGGGAGCTGTTTTTT.

The V gene is TRBV19, the J gene TRBJ1-2, with TRBD1 identical over 11 bases. The CDR3 length is 17 residues. The germline CDR1 and CDR2 sequences are LNHDA and SQIVND (reference sequence). The J segment lost 2 bases and the V segment lost 5 bases, leaving 10 bases of the junction unmatched. CDR3 DNA: TGTGCCAGTAGTTCCCGAGTAGGGGACAGGGGGAACTATGGCTACACCTTC. It codes for CASSSRVGDRGNYGYTF.

The genes are TRBV27 and TRBJ1-1, with TRBD1 matching over 10 bases. The V segment lost 4 bases and the J segment 3 bases; nucleotides outside the gene matches: 11. The CDR3 spans 17 residues. Germline V lookup: CDR1 MNHEY, CDR2 SMNVEV (reference sequence). CDR3 nucleotides: TGTGCCAGCAGTTCCGACAGGGGGCTGGATGTGGACACTGAAGCTTTCTTT. Its protein product is CASSSDRGLDVDTEAFF.

In regard to this clone: At one end the junction does not follow the germline gene, possibly because of a read error. The chain combines TRBV28 with TRBJ1-2; 7 nucleotides align to TRBD1. Germline CDR1 reads MDHEN; CDR2 reads SYDVKM. The CDR3 totals 13 residues. As DNA, the CDR3 is TGTGTCAGCAGCTTACAGGGGAGATATGGCTACACCTTC. It yields the protein CVSSLQGRYGYTF.

This rearrangement joins TRBV9 to TRBJ1-2; 7 nucleotides line up with TRBD1. V shed 0 bases, J shed 8 bases, and the junction held 7 bases outside the gene matches. Germline V gene lookup returns CDR1 SGDLS and CDR2 YYNGEE. The CDR3 contains 14 residues. The CDR3 coding sequence is TGTGCCAGCAGCGTAGTAGTAGGGACAGACGGCTACACCTTC. Its translation: CASSVVVGTDGYTF. The whole variable domain, remainder taken from reference TRBV9 and TRBJ1-2, is DSGVTQTPKHLITATGQRVTLRCSPRSGDLSVYWYQQSLDQGLQFLIQYYNGEERAKGNILERFSAQQFPDLHSELNLSSLELGDSALYFCASSVVVGTDGYTFGSGTRLTVV.

The chain couples TRBV18 to TRBJ1-1; D remains unclear. Germline lookup yields CDR1 KGHSH and CDR2 LQKENI. This CDR3 spans 15 amino acids. The V end lost 1 base, the J end lost 1 base, and 10 bases lay between the germline ends. CDR3 sequence: CASSPRVIKNTEAFF. DNA of the CDR3: TGTGCCAGCTCACCACGCGTAATCAAGAACACTGAAGCTTTCTTT.

The V and J genes are TRBV28 and TRBJ2-1; 9 bases line up with TRBD2. Germline-derived CDR1 and CDR2 are MDHEN and SYDVKM. The CDR3 sequence is 16 residues long. V shed 4 bases and J 7 bases; nucleotides not matched to a gene: 11. The CDR3 nucleotides are TGTGCCAGCAGTTCCGGATCTAGCGGGATCAAGAATGAGCAGTTCTTC. It encodes CASSSGSSGIKNEQFF.

The J gene is TRBJ2-1, the V gene TRBV20-1; D remains ambiguous. V was cut by 7 bases and J by 6 bases, with 10 bases left in between. Germline V gives CDR1 DFQATT, CDR2 SNEGSKA (reference sequence). The CDR3 consists of 11 residues. CDR3 sequence: CSGSQRNEQFF. The CDR3 nucleotides read TGCAGTGGCTCTCAGCGCAATGAGCAGTTCTTC.

This clone was observed a few times. V is TRBV7-8 and J is TRBJ1-2; the D gene is possibly TRBD1 (6 bases). The V end lost 5 bases, the J end lost 6 bases, and 13 bases lay between the germline ends. CDR1 is SGHVS, CDR2 FQNEAQ, per germline. There are 13 residues in the CDR3. The CDR3 spells CASSLQGLDGYTF. As DNA, the CDR3 is TGTGCCAGCAGCCTCCAGGGGCTCGATGGCTACACCTTC.

This chain links TRBV19 with TRBJ2-7, with 9 bases lining up with TRBD1. The CDR3 is 14 amino acids. V lost 4 bases to trimming and J lost 2 bases; unmatched junction nucleotides: 3. Germline loops: CDR1 LNHDA, CDR2 SQIVND (reference sequence). CDR3 protein: CASSRGQGAYEQYF. The CDR3 region has the DNA TGTGCCAGTAGTAGGGGACAGGGTGCCTACGAGCAGTACTTC.

This clone turned up a few times. The rearrangement uses TRBV27 and TRBJ2-7; no clear D gene. CDR3 length: 14 residues. The germline CDR1 and CDR2 sequences are MNHEY and SMNVEV (reference sequence). The V gene lost 6 bases and the J gene lost 4 bases, with 16 bases spanning the gap. The CDR3 protein is CASSPSRLIYEQYF. Here the CDR3 DNA reads TGTGCCAGCAGCCCGAGTCGTCTTATATACGAGCAGTACTTC.

The chain combines TRBV5-1 with TRBJ1-5, with a weak D call TRBD1 (5 bases). V shed 0 bases and J shed 7 bases, with 14 bases lying between them. The CDR3 loop spans 15 amino acids. Germline CDR1 is SGHRS and CDR2 is YFSETQ. The CDR3 is CASSLEAGPRQPQHF. CDR3 DNA: TGCGCCAGCAGCTTGGAGGCAGGGCCAAGGCAGCCCCAGCATTTT.

This clone showed up just a few times. This chain connects TRBV14 to TRBJ1-2; 7 bases agree with TRBD1. There are 15 residues in the CDR3. Per germline, CDR1 SGHDN and CDR2 FVKESK. Trimming cost V 4 bases and J 2 bases; bases outside gene matches: 7. CDR3 region: CASSRNLRGNYGYTF. CDR3 nucleotide sequence: TGTGCCAGCAGCCGCAACCTCAGGGGGAACTATGGCTACACCTTC.

This clone has a count of ten or more. V and J are TRBV14 and TRBJ1-1, with a weak D call TRBD1 (6 bases). The germline V gene encodes CDR1 SGHDN and CDR2 FVKESK. Trimming shortened V by 4 bases and J by 0 bases, and 12 bases separated the two germline ends. The CDR3 has 15 amino acids. CDR3 sequence: CASSPDSIMNTEAFF. CDR3 nucleotides: TGTGCCAGCAGCCCGGACAGTATTATGAACACTGAAGCTTTCTTT.

This clone was seen a handful of times. CDR3 loop: CASSYNSYEQYF. The CDR3 region has the DNA TGTGCCAGCAGTTATAACAGCTACGAGCAGTACTTC. The chain couples TRBV28 to TRBJ2-7; no clear D. The CDR3 has 12 residues. Trimming took off 4 bases at V and 3 bases at J, with 7 bases between the two ends. Germline assignment: CDR1 MDHEN and CDR2 SYDVKM.

This sequence joins TRBV11-2 and TRBJ1-2; 9 bases are a match to TRBD1. Germline V lookup: CDR1 SGHAT, CDR2 FQNNGV. This CDR3 comprises 13 residues. V lost 6 bases to trimming and J lost 6 bases; unmatched junction nucleotides: 5. The CDR3 DNA follows: TGTGCCAGCAGAGGGACAGGGTCCCATGGCTACACCTTC. Protein product: CASRGTGSHGYTF.